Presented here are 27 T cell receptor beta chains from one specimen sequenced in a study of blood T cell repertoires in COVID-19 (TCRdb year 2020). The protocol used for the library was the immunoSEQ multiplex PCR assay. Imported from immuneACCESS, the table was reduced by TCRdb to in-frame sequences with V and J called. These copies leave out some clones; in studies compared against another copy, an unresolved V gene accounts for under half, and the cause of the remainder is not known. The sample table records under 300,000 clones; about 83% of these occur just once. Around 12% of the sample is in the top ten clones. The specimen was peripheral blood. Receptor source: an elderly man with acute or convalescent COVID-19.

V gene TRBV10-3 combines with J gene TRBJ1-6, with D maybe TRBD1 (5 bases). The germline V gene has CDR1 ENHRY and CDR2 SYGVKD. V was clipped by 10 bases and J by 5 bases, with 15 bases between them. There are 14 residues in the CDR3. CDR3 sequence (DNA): TGTGCCACCTCCGGGACTGACGATAATTCACCCCTCCACTTT. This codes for CATSGTDDNSPLHF.

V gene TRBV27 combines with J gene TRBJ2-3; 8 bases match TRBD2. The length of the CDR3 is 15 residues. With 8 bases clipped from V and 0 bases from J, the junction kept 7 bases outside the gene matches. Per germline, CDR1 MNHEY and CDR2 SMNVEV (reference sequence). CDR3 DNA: TGTGCCAGCCGAAGCGGGGGCCGTAGCACAGATACGCAGTATTTT. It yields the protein CASRSGGRSTDTQYF.

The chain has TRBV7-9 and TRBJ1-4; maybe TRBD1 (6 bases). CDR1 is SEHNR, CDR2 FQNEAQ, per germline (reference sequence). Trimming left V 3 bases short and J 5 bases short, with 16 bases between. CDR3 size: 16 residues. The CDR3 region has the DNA TGTGCCAGCAGCTTTAATACGGGACACAGGAATGAAAAACTGTTTTTT. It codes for CASSFNTGHRNEKLFF.

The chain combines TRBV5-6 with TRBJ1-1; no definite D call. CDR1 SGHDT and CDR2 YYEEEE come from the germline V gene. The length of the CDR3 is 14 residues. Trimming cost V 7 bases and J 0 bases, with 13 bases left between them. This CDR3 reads CASRPRRVNTEAFF. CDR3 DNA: TGTGCCAGCCGCCCGAGACGGGTGAACACTGAAGCTTTCTTT.

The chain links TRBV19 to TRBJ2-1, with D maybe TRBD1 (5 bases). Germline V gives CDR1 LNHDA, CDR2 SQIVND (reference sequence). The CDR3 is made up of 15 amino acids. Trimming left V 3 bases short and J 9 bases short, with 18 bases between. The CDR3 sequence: CASSILNANRGEQFF. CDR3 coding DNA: TGTGCCAGTAGTATCCTCAACGCTAATAGGGGTGAGCAGTTCTTC.

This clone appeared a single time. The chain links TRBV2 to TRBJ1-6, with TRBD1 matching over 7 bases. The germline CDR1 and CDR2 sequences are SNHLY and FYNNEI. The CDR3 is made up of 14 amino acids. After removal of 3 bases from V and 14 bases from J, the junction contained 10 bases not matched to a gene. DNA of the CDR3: TGTGCCAGCAGTGAGAGGGGGCTGTTTGGGGCCCTCCACTTT. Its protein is CASSERGLFGALHF.

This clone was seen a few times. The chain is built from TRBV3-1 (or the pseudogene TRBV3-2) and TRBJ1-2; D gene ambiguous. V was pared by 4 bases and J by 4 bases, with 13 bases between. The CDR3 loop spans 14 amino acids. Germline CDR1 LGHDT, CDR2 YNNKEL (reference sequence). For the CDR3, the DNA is TGTGCCAGCAGCCTCGGGTTACGTGGCTATGGCTACACCTTC. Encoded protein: CASSLGLRGYGYTF.

For the CDR3, the DNA is TGTGCCAGCAGCCCGTGGACAGCGAATGGCTACACCTTC. It codes for CASSPWTANGYTF. V is TRBV5-6 and J is TRBJ1-2, with D possibly TRBD1 on 6 matching bases. Germline values: CDR1 SGHDT, CDR2 YYEEEE. The CDR3 runs to 13 residues. Trimming stripped 4 bases from V and 6 bases from J, with 13 bases between.

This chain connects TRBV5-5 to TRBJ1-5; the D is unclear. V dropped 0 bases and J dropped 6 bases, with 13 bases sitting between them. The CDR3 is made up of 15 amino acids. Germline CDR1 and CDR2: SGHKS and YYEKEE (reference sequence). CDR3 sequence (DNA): TGTGCCAGCAGCTTGGAAGGAGTCCGGAGTCAGCCCCAGCATTTT. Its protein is CASSLEGVRSQPQHF.

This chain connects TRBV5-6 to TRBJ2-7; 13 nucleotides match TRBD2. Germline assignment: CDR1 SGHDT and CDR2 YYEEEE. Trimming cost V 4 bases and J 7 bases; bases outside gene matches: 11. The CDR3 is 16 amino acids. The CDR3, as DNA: TGTGCCAGCAGCACGAAAACTAGCGGGAGGGCCTGGGAGCAGTACTTC. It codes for CASSTKTSGRAWEQYF. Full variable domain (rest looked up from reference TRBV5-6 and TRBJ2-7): DAGVTQSPTHLIKTRGQQVTLRCSPKSGHDTVSWYQQALGQGPQFIFQYYEEEERQRGNFPDRFSGHQFPNYSSELNVNALLLGDSALYLCASSTKTSGRAWEQYFGPGTRLTVT.

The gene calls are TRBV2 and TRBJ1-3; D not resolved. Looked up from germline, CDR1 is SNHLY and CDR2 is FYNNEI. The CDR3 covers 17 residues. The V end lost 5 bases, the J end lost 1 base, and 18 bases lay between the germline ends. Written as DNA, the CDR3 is TGTGCCAGCAGTCCCACCGGCGGGCCTCAGTCTGGAAACACCATATATTTT. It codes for CASSPTGGPQSGNTIYF.

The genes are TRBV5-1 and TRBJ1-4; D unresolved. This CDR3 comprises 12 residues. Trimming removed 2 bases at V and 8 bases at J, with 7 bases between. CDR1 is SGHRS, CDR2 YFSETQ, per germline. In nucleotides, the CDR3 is TGCGCCAGCAGCTTCGACTCGGAAAAACTGTTTTTT. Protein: CASSFDSEKLFF.

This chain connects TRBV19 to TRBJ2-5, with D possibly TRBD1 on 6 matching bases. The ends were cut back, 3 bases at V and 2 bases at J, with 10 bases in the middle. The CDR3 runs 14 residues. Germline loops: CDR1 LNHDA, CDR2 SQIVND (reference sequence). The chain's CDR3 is CASSMRQGQETQYF. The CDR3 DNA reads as TGTGCCAGTAGTATGCGGCAGGGGCAAGAGACCCAGTACTTC.

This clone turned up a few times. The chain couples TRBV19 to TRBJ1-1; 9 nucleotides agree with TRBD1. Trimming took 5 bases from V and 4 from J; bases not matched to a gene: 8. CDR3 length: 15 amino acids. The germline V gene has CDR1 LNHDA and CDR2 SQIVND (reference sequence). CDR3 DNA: TGTGCCAGTAGTTTCGGGACAGGGTGGGGCACTGAAGCTTTCTTT. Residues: CASSFGTGWGTEAFF.

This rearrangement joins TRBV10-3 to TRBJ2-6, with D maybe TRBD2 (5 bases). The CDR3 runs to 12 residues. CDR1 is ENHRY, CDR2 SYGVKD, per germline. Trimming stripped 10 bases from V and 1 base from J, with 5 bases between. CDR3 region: CATGSGANVLTF. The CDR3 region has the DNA TGTGCCACGGGGTCTGGGGCCAACGTCCTGACTTTC.

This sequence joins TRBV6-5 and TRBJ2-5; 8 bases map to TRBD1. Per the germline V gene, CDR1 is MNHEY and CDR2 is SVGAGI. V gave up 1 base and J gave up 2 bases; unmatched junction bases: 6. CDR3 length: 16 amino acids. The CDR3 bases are TGTGCCAGCAGTTACTTGGGACAGGAGGCACAAGAGACCCAGTACTTC. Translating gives CASSYLGQEAQETQYF.

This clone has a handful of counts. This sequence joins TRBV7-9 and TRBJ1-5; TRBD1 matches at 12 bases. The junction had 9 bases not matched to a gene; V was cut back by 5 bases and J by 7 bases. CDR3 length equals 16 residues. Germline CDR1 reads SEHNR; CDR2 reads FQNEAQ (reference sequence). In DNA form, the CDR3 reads TGTGCCAGCAGCCCCTTGGGACAGGGGGCAGGACAGCCCCAGCATTTT. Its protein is CASSPLGQGAGQPQHF.

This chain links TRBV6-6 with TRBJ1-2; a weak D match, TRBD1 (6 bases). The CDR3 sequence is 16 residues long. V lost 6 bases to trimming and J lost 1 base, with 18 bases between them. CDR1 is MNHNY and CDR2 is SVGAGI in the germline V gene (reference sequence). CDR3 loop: CASSAVAGGLNYGYTF. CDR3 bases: TGTGCCAGCAGCGCAGTTGCGGGGGGCCTTAACTATGGCTACACCTTC.

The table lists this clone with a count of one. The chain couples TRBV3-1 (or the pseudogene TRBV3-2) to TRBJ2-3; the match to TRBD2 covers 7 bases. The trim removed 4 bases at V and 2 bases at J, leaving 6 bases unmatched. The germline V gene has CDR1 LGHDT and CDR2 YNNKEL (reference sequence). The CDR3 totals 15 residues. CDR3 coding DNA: TGTGCCAGCAGCCTCGGGACTACGTACACAGATACGCAGTATTTT. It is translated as CASSLGTTYTDTQYF.

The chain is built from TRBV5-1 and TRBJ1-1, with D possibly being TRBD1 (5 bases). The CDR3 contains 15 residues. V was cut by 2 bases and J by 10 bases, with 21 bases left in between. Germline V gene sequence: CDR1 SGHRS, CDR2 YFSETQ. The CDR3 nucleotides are TGCGCCAGCAGCTTAACTTGGTTCGGGCAGGGCGGAGCTTTCTTT. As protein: CASSLTWFGQGGAFF.

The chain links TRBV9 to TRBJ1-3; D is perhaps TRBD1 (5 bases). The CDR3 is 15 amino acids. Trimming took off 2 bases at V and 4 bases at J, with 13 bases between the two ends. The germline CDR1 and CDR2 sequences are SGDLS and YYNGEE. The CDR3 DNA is TGTGCCAGCAGCGTTTCAGGGATTGCCGGAAACACCATATATTTT. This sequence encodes CASSVSGIAGNTIYF.

In DNA form, the CDR3 reads TGTGCCAGCAGGCTCGGACAGGGGGCTCATGAGCAGTACTTC. This gives the protein CASRLGQGAHEQYF. The rearrangement links TRBV27 to TRBJ2-7, with 11 positions matching TRBD1. The CDR3 sequence is 14 residues long. The germline V gene encodes CDR1 MNHEY and CDR2 SMNVEV (reference sequence). Unmatched junction bases numbered 8, after V lost 6 bases and J lost 7 bases.

CDR3 DNA sequence: TGTGCCAGCGGCCCAGGGGGGACAGGGCCGTTATATAGCAATCAGCCCCAGCATTTT. It yields the protein CASGPGGTGPLYSNQPQHF. The J gene is TRBJ1-5, the V gene TRBV21-1; TRBD1, the table's D call, was not compared with the DNA. TRBV21-1 is annotated as a pseudogene. The CDR3 is 19 residues long.

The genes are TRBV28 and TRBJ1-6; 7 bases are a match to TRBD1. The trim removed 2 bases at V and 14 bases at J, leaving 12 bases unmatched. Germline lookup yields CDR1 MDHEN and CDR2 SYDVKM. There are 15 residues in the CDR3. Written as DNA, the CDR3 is TGTGCCAGCAGTTTAGTGACAGGGAGAGGGTCTTCCCTCCACTTT. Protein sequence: CASSLVTGRGSSLHF.

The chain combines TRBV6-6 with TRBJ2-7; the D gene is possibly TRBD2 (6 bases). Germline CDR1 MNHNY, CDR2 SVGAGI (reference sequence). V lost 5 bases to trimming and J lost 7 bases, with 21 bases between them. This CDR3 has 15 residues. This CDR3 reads CASSRSGGESWEQYF. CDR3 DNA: TGTGCCAGCAGTCGATCAGGAGGGGAATCTTGGGAGCAGTACTTC.

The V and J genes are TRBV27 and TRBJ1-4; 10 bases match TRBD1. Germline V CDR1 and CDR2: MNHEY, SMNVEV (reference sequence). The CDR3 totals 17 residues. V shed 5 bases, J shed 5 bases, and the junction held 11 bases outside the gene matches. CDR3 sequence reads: CASSPRQGALGNEKLFF. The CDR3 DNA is TGTGCCAGCAGTCCCAGACAGGGGGCTCTCGGGAATGAAAAACTGTTTTTT. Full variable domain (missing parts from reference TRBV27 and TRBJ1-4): EAQVTQNPRYLITVTGKKLTVTCSQNMNHEYMSWYRQDPGLGLRQIYYSMNVEVTDKGDVPEGYKVSRKEKRNFPLILESPSPNQTSLYFCASSPRQGALGNEKLFFGSGTQLSVL.

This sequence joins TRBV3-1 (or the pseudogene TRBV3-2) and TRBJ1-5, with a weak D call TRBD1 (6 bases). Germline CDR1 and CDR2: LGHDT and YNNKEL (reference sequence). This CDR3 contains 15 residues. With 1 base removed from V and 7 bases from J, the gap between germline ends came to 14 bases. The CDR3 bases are TGTGCCAGCAGCCAAGCCCCAGGGGCTGGACAGCCCCAGCATTTT. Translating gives CASSQAPGAGQPQHF.